This passage covers 26 T cell receptor beta chains from one sample sequenced in a study of cytotoxic CD8 clonotypes in ibrutinib-treated CLL. TCRdb keeps only in-frame clones here, not all; method: immunoSEQ multiplex PCR. The sample has 35,000 or so clones, 60% to 80% seen once; the top ten hold over 15%. Sequenced here: PBMCs, sampled at disease progression, from a patient treated with ibrutinib. Receptors originate from a human donor with chronic lymphocytic leukemia.

The chain is built from TRBV6-1 and TRBJ2-7; TRBD2 agrees at 7 bases. V lost 6 bases and J lost 2; bases outside the gene matches: 4. The CDR3 has 13 residues. Per the germline V gene, CDR1 is MNHNS and CDR2 is SASEGT. CDR3 region: CASSAGVTYEQYF. The CDR3 nucleotides are TGTGCCAGCAGCGCGGGAGTAACCTACGAGCAGTACTTC.

CDR3: CASSLDSGYVTDTQYF. The CDR3 DNA sequence: TGCGCCAGCAGCTTGGATAGCGGATACGTCACAGATACGCAGTATTTT. The chain is built from TRBV5-1 and TRBJ2-3, with D possibly matching TRBD2 (6 bases). Trimming left V 0 bases short and J 2 bases short, with 13 bases between. The CDR3 is 16 residues long. The germline CDR1 and CDR2 sequences are SGHRS and YFSETQ.

This rearrangement joins TRBV5-6 to TRBJ1-2; 8 nucleotides match TRBD1. The CDR3 length is 17 residues. V shed 3 bases, J shed 0 bases, and the junction held 10 bases outside the gene matches. Germline CDR1 is SGHDT and CDR2 is YYEEEE. CDR3 nucleotides: TGTGCCAGCAGCTCTCCACTACAGGGGGAGACTAACTATGGCTACACCTTC. Protein sequence: CASSSPLQGETNYGYTF.

This chain joins TRBV11-2 and TRBJ1-2; the D gene is possibly TRBD1 (5 bases). The germline CDR1 and CDR2 sequences are SGHAT and FQNNGV. The CDR3 runs 15 residues. V lost 1 base and J 1 base, leaving 10 bases between the germline ends. The CDR3 region has the DNA TGTGCCAGCAGCTTAGGACCACAGGTTAACTATGGCTACACCTTC. This translates into CASSLGPQVNYGYTF.

The chain recombines TRBV6-6 with TRBJ2-7; D is undetermined. CDR1 and CDR2 from the germline V gene are MNHNY and SVGAGI (reference sequence). CDR3 length: 13 residues. Trimming shortened V by 5 bases and J by 4 bases, and 12 bases separated the two germline ends. Here the CDR3 reads CASSQTQDYEQYF. DNA for the CDR3: TGTGCCAGCAGTCAAACTCAGGATTACGAGCAGTACTTC.

The CDR3 DNA is TGTGCCAGCAGCGCCCCCGGGACGGCGCGGACCCAGTACTTC. This translates into CASSAPGTARTQYF. The V and J genes are TRBV9 and TRBJ2-5; possibly TRBD1 or TRBD2 for D (5 bases each). Germline CDR1 and CDR2: SGDLS and YYNGEE. Trimming left V 3 bases short and J 7 bases short, with 16 bases between. This CDR3 spans 14 amino acids.

This chain uses TRBV7-8 with TRBJ2-6; TRBD1 matches at 10 bases. J gave up 1 base and V 5 bases, and 5 bases lay outside the gene matches. The CDR3 extends over 17 amino acids. Germline V gene lookup returns CDR1 SGHVS and CDR2 FQNEAQ. The CDR3 DNA is TGTGCCAGCAGCCCCAAGGACAGGGGGTCTGGGGCCAACGTCCTGACTTTC. Translating it yields CASSPKDRGSGANVLTF.

V gene TRBV5-4 combines with J gene TRBJ1-4; no clear D. This CDR3 spans 13 amino acids. The germline V gene encodes CDR1 SGHNT and CDR2 YYREEE (reference sequence). V shed 4 bases and J shed 3 bases, with 7 bases lying between them. The CDR3 reads CASSEAANEKLFF. Here the CDR3 DNA reads TGTGCCAGCAGCGAAGCTGCTAATGAAAAACTGTTTTTT.

The rearrangement links TRBV25-1 to TRBJ1-6; D remains ambiguous. This CDR3 has 14 residues. V dropped 2 bases and J dropped 7 bases, with 9 bases sitting between them. The germline V gene encodes CDR1 MGHDK and CDR2 SYGVNS. The CDR3 nucleotides read TGTGCCAGCAGTGAAACGGGGTTCAATTCACCCCTCCACTTT. Protein product: CASSETGFNSPLHF.

This CDR3 reads CASSLYITYGYTF. The CDR3 DNA is TGTGCCAGCAGCTTATACATTACATATGGCTACACCTTC. The chain has TRBV7-2 and TRBJ1-2; the D is unclear. Germline values: CDR1 SGHTA, CDR2 FQGNSA. The CDR3 is 13 amino acids. The germline V and J ends were trimmed by 2 bases and 5 bases, with 9 bases remaining between them.

V and J are TRBV11-2 and TRBJ2-3; D is unresolved. There are 16 residues in the CDR3. V lost 4 bases and J lost 0, with 14 bases in between. Germline V gene sequence: CDR1 SGHAT, CDR2 FQNNGV. CDR3: CASSWDKVLSTDTQYF. CDR3 bases: TGTGCCAGCAGCTGGGATAAGGTGCTTAGCACAGATACGCAGTATTTT.

The V gene is TRBV2, the J gene TRBJ1-6; D is ambiguous. V gave up 3 bases and J gave up 3 bases, with 3 bases separating them. CDR1 and CDR2 from the germline V gene are SNHLY and FYNNEI. The CDR3 has 13 amino acids. The CDR3 protein is CASSDSYNSPLHF. The CDR3 region has the DNA TGTGCCAGCAGTGACAGCTATAATTCACCCCTCCACTTT.

This clone appeared a single time. The chain carries TRBV28 and TRBJ1-6; perhaps TRBD1 as D (6 bases). Germline V gene lookup returns CDR1 MDHEN and CDR2 SYDVKM. This CDR3 has 14 amino acids. Trimming shortened V by 2 bases and J by 9 bases, and 11 bases separated the two germline ends. CDR3 amino acids: CASSLTGNRSPLHF. In nucleotides, the CDR3 is TGTGCCAGCAGTTTAACAGGGAATCGTTCACCCCTCCACTTT.

For this clone: The sample contains more than one DNA sequence encoding this CDR3. In nucleotides, the CDR3 is TGCGCCAGCAGCTTGGGGGCTAGCGGGGGGCGCACAGATACGCAGTATTTT. Translated: CASSLGASGGRTDTQYF. This rearrangement joins TRBV5-1 to TRBJ2-3, with 11 bases that match TRBD2. From germline, CDR1 is SGHRS and CDR2 YFSETQ. The CDR3 is 17 residues long. Germline trimming cut 0 bases from V and 1 base from J; bases unmatched to any gene: 4.

This chain links TRBV11-1 with TRBJ2-2; D is uncertain. V was pared by 1 base and J by 5 bases, with 5 bases between. This CDR3 contains 13 residues. Germline-derived CDR1 and CDR2 are SGHAT and FQDESV (reference sequence). The CDR3 region is CASSLDGTGELFF. The CDR3 DNA follows: TGTGCCAGCAGCTTAGATGGGACCGGGGAGCTGTTTTTT.

The V call is TRBV19, the J call TRBJ1-1; 9 bases align to TRBD1. V lost 3 bases to trimming and J lost 0 bases; unmatched junction nucleotides: 2. Germline loops: CDR1 LNHDA, CDR2 SQIVND (reference sequence). This CDR3 has 15 residues. CDR3 bases: TGTGCCAGTAGTATGGGGACAGGGCTGAACACTGAAGCTTTCTTT. The encoded protein is CASSMGTGLNTEAFF.

The chain combines TRBV2 with TRBJ2-3; D call uncertain. V was pared by 4 bases and J by 0 bases, with 8 bases between. Germline CDR1 reads SNHLY; CDR2 reads FYNNEI. This CDR3 is built from 14 residues. CDR3 sequence reads: CASSGVPSTDTQYF. CDR3 bases: TGTGCCAGCAGTGGGGTGCCTAGCACAGATACGCAGTATTTT. Together with reference TRBV2 and TRBJ2-3, the CDR3 gives the full variable domain: EPEVTQTPSHQVTQMGQEVILRCVPISNHLYFYWYRQILGQKVEFLVSFYNNEISEKSEIFDDQFSVERPDGSNFTLKIRSTKLEDSAMYFCASSGVPSTDTQYFGPGTRLTVL.

Only a few counts were recorded for this clone. J is TRBJ2-5 and V is TRBV19, with TRBD1 matching over 7 bases. V gave up 6 bases and J gave up 5 bases; unmatched junction bases: 9. Germline-derived CDR1 and CDR2 are LNHDA and SQIVND (reference sequence). The CDR3 length is 14 residues. The chain's CDR3 is CASRSTGAIETQYF. CDR3 nucleotides: TGTGCCAGTAGAAGCACAGGGGCGATCGAGACCCAGTACTTC.

The chain combines TRBV5-1 with TRBJ2-2; D is unresolved. The CDR3 is made up of 14 amino acids. V gave up 0 bases and J gave up 4 bases, with 7 bases separating them. Looked up from germline, CDR1 is SGHRS and CDR2 is YFSETQ. CDR3 sequence (DNA): TGCGCCAGCAGCTTGGATGGGGTCACCGGGGAGCTGTTTTTT. It codes for CASSLDGVTGELFF.

This clone is medium-sized (0.01 to 0.1%) in the sample. The chain links TRBV5-1 to TRBJ1-1; perhaps TRBD1 as D (6 bases). The CDR3 consists of 13 residues. Germline V gene sequence: CDR1 SGHRS, CDR2 YFSETQ. Between the trimmed V and J ends, which lost 9 bases and 4 bases, there was a span of 16 bases. CDR3 nucleotides: TGCGCCACCAGGGGCATCGGGGGCACTGAAGCTTTCTTT. Translation: CATRGIGGTEAFF.

V usage is TRBV4-1 and J usage is TRBJ2-4; D is unclear. The CDR3 spans 15 residues. Germline assignment: CDR1 MGHRA and CDR2 YSYEKL. V lost 3 bases and J 0 bases, leaving 9 bases between the germline ends. The CDR3 region has the DNA TGCGCCAGCAGCCAGGAAGGGCTAGCCAAAAACATTCAGTACTTC. Its protein product is CASSQEGLAKNIQYF.

About this clone: Other DNA variants within this sample encode the same CDR3. CDR3 in amino acids: CASSLGAGSNTEAFF. CDR3 nucleotides: TGCGCCAGCAGCTTGGGTGCCGGGTCGAACACTGAAGCTTTCTTT. The V gene is TRBV5-1, the J gene TRBJ1-1; D is uncertain. The CDR3 is 15 amino acids. V was clipped by 0 bases and J by 1 base, with 10 bases between them. From germline, CDR1 is SGHRS and CDR2 YFSETQ.

On this clone itself: Distinct nucleotide sequences in the sample also encode this CDR3. The chain employs TRBV11-2 and TRBJ1-2, with D uncertain. V was shortened by 0 bases and J by 8 bases, with 16 bases between the two germline ends. Germline-derived CDR1 and CDR2 are SGHAT and FQNNGV. This CDR3 is built from 15 residues. This chain's CDR3 is CASSLDLARREGYTF. DNA for the CDR3: TGTGCCAGCAGCTTAGATCTTGCGAGACGGGAAGGCTACACCTTC.

Only one count was recorded for this clone. V is TRBV5-1 and J is TRBJ2-3; TRBD1 matches at 10 bases. Losses at the gene ends were 1 base for V and 4 bases for J; bases not matched to a gene: 6. Germline lookup yields CDR1 SGHRS and CDR2 YFSETQ. The CDR3 covers 16 residues. The CDR3 loop is CASSLPGQGFADTQYF. The CDR3 DNA follows: TGCGCCAGCAGCTTGCCGGGACAGGGGTTCGCAGATACGCAGTATTTT.

The chain uses TRBV6-5 and TRBJ2-3, with D perhaps matching TRBD1 (5 bases). The germline V gene has CDR1 MNHEY and CDR2 SVGAGI. V was trimmed by 2 bases and J by 8 bases, leaving 17 bases between them. The CDR3 sequence is 15 residues long. For the CDR3, the DNA is TGTGCCAGCAGTTACGACCAGGCCTCCAGGGCTACGCAGTATTTT. Amino acids: CASSYDQASRATQYF.

The chain couples TRBV5-1 to TRBJ2-7, with TRBD2 identical over 10 bases. The length of the CDR3 is 15 residues. Germline trimming cut 0 bases from V and 4 bases from J; bases unmatched to any gene: 4. CDR1 and CDR2 from the germline V gene are SGHRS and YFSETQ. This CDR3 is CASSLDSTSGYEQYF. The CDR3 nucleotides read TGCGCCAGCAGCTTGGACTCGACTAGCGGGTACGAGCAGTACTTC.